Here is one T cell receptor (beta chain) with its context. This sample is drawn from a study of blood T cell repertoires in COVID-19. Method: immunoSEQ multiplex PCR; TCRdb's copy keeps in-frame clones and lacks some. The sample holds about 240,000 clones, approximately 86% seen once. The length of the CDR3 is 13 residues. Trimming took off 7 bases at V and 0 bases at J, with 9 bases between the two ends. Sequenced material: peripheral blood. The TCR sequence derives from a woman between 65 and 79 years old with active or convalescent COVID-19. The chain carries TRBV12-3 or TRBV12-4 and TRBJ1-1, with D uncertain. The CDR3 here is CASTHELNTEAFF. CDR3 bases: TGTGCCAGCACCCACGAGCTGAACACTGAAGCTTTCTTT.